The 28 T cell receptor beta chains below were found in one sample sequenced in a study of cytomegalovirus exposure and HLA in healthy donors. Primers: 60 Vbeta forward and 13 Jbeta reverse. Profiled with immunoSEQ multiplex PCR; TCRdb holds only in-frame clones, not every one. The sample lists 150,000 to 200,000 clones, approximately 70% occurring once. Sequenced: PBMCs. The source is a woman aged 25 to 39 in good health and CMV-seronegative.

The chain employs TRBV5-1 and TRBJ2-5, with TRBD2 matching over 8 bases. Germline values: CDR1 SGHRS, CDR2 YFSETQ. This CDR3 has 15 residues. V dropped 0 bases and J dropped 4; count of bases not matched to a gene: 5. The CDR3 is CASSLGGRGGETQYF. CDR3 nucleotide sequence: TGCGCCAGCAGCTTGGGTGGCCGGGGGGGAGAGACCCAGTACTTC.

The chain employs TRBV6-5 and TRBJ2-1; D remains unclear. Germline loops: CDR1 MNHEY, CDR2 SVGAGI. Trimming left V 0 bases short and J 7 bases short, with 7 bases between. The CDR3 consists of 13 residues. The CDR3 DNA is TGTGCCAGCAGTTACTCGATCGGGAATGAGCAGTTCTTC. Translating it yields CASSYSIGNEQFF.

The rearrangement joins TRBV7-8 to TRBJ2-1; 8 positions agree with TRBD2. V dropped 1 base and J dropped 6; count of bases not matched to a gene: 5. The CDR3 totals 15 residues. Germline CDR1 reads SGHVS; CDR2 reads FQNEAQ. CDR3 coding DNA: TGTGCCAGCAGCTTAGGTCGGGGGGGCAGCAATGAGCAGTTCTTC. This encodes CASSLGRGGSNEQFF.

With respect to this clone: The same CDR3 is also encoded by other DNA sequences in this sample. The chain uses TRBV6-5 and TRBJ1-1; D ambiguous. V lost 4 bases and J 2 bases, leaving 8 bases between the germline ends. Germline values: CDR1 MNHEY, CDR2 SVGAGI. The CDR3 has 13 residues. CDR3 residues: CASSSGSNTEAFF. The CDR3 DNA sequence: TGTGCCAGCAGTTCGGGGAGTAACACTGAAGCTTTCTTT.

This clone was seen a few times. The V call is TRBV7-9, the J call TRBJ2-2, with unresolved D. The CDR3 contains 15 residues. The germline V and J ends were trimmed by 3 bases and 0 bases, with 8 bases remaining between them. Germline loops: CDR1 SEHNR, CDR2 FQNEAQ (reference sequence). The CDR3 nucleotides are TGTGCCAGCAGCTTGGGCGCTACGAACACCGGGGAGCTGTTTTTT. The encoded protein is CASSLGATNTGELFF.

V usage is TRBV4-1 and J usage is TRBJ2-2; D is undetermined. This CDR3 is 15 amino acids long. V gave up 0 bases and J gave up 9 bases, with 14 bases separating them. Germline V gene sequence: CDR1 MGHRA, CDR2 YSYEKL. The CDR3, as DNA: TGCGCCAGCAGCCAAGACCTCGCGGTGTCCAGGGAGCTGTTTTTT. It translates to CASSQDLAVSRELFF.

The rearrangement uses TRBV19 and TRBJ1-2; tentatively, D is TRBD1 (6 bases). The CDR3 is 17 amino acids. The germline V and J ends were trimmed by 9 bases and 4 bases, with 27 bases remaining between them. Germline values: CDR1 LNHDA, CDR2 SQIVND (reference sequence). CDR3 nucleotides: TGTGCCAGCCGGAAGAAAGGGAACCAGGGGCTTTTCTATGGCTACACCTTC. Protein product: CASRKKGNQGLFYGYTF.

The chain employs TRBV5-1 and TRBJ2-3; 15 nucleotides agree with TRBD2. Germline-derived CDR1 and CDR2 are SGHRS and YFSETQ. The CDR3 is made up of 18 amino acids. The V gene end was trimmed by 1 base and the J gene end by 3 bases; junction bases not matched to a gene: 6. CDR3 sequence reads: CASSLPRTSGGATDTQYF. In DNA, the CDR3 is TGCGCCAGCAGCTTGCCCCGGACTAGCGGGGGGGCAACAGATACGCAGTATTTT.

V gene TRBV6-1 combines with J gene TRBJ2-2; maybe TRBD1 (8 bases). This CDR3 has 14 residues. The germline V gene has CDR1 MNHNS and CDR2 SASEGT. Trimming removed 11 bases from V and 3 bases from J, with 16 bases in between. The CDR3 loop is CASQRDRYTGELFF. In nucleotides, the CDR3 is TGTGCCTCTCAGCGGGACAGGTACACCGGGGAGCTGTTTTTT.

The chain recombines TRBV2 with TRBJ1-5; 9 bases are shared with TRBD1. CDR1 and CDR2 from the germline V gene are SNHLY and FYNNEI. Trimming cost V 3 bases and J 4 bases; bases outside gene matches: 1. The CDR3 spans 14 residues. CDR3 sequence reads: CASSDDRGNQPQHF. The CDR3 nucleotides are TGTGCCAGCAGTGATGACAGGGGGAATCAGCCCCAGCATTTT.

Regarding this clone: An end of the junction does not agree with germline; a read error may underlie this. The rearrangement links TRBV19 to TRBJ1-2; no clear D. Germline V gene sequence: CDR1 LNHDA, CDR2 SQIVND (reference sequence). The CDR3 is 11 residues long. CDR3 sequence reads: CASSIRVGDTF. CDR3 nucleotide sequence: TGTGCCAGTAGTATCCGGGTTGGCGACACCTTC. The complete variable domain, with remaining parts taken from reference TRBV19 and TRBJ1-2, reads DGGITQSPKYLFRKEGQNVTLSCEQNLNHDAMYWYRQDPGQGLRLIYYSQIVNDFQKGDIAEGYSVSREKKESFPLTVTSAQKNPTAFYLCASSIRVGDTFGSGTRLTVV.

V usage is TRBV27 and J usage is TRBJ2-3, with TRBD1 as a possible D gene (6 bases). V was clipped by 4 bases and J by 5 bases, with 13 bases between them. CDR3 length equals 14 residues. Germline CDR1 is MNHEY and CDR2 is SMNVEV (reference sequence). The CDR3 protein is CASSWTATGDTQYF. In DNA, the CDR3 is TGTGCCAGCAGTTGGACAGCTACGGGAGATACGCAGTATTTT.

This clone was detected once. The chain employs TRBV21-1 and TRBJ2-7; the DNA was not used to check the table's D call, TRBD2. TRBV21-1 counts as a pseudogene. The CDR3 is 15 residues long. CDR3 bases: TGTGCCAGCAGCAAAGTCGCGAGCGGGGGTGGAGAGCAGTACTTC. This translates into CASSKVASGGGEQYF.

The rearrangement links TRBV9 to TRBJ1-1; D not certain. Germline CDR1 and CDR2: SGDLS and YYNGEE. V was cut by 3 bases and J by 4 bases, with 10 bases left in between. The CDR3 runs 13 residues. This CDR3 is CASSGAVGTEAFF. The CDR3 bases are TGTGCCAGCAGCGGAGCGGTGGGCACTGAAGCTTTCTTT.

About this clone: Other DNA sequences from this sample encode an identical CDR3 as well. The chain has TRBV6-5 and TRBJ1-2; D is perhaps TRBD1 (5 bases). V lost 3 bases, J lost 6 bases, and 11 bases lay in between. The CDR3 is 13 amino acids. Germline values: CDR1 MNHEY, CDR2 SVGAGI. In nucleotides, the CDR3 is TGTGCCAGCAGTTATAGGGGAATTGATGGCTACACCTTC. It encodes CASSYRGIDGYTF.

The chain employs TRBV6-4 and TRBJ2-1, with D unresolved. The CDR3 extends over 16 amino acids. Per the germline V gene, CDR1 is MRHNA and CDR2 is SNTAGT. V lost 0 bases and J 0 bases, leaving 9 bases between the germline ends. The CDR3 DNA reads TGTGCCAGCAGTGACTCGGCCTGGAGCTCCTACAATGAGCAGTTCTTC. Encoded protein: CASSDSAWSSYNEQFF.

The J gene is TRBJ2-3, the V gene TRBV2; D not resolved. The length of the CDR3 is 11 residues. Trimming pared 7 bases from V and 6 bases from J, leaving 8 bases between. Germline assignment: CDR1 SNHLY and CDR2 FYNNEI. CDR3 nucleotides: TGTGCCAGCACCACGAGGGATACGCAGTATTTT. Translation gives CASTTRDTQYF.

CDR3 DNA sequence: TGTGCCAGCAGCTCGACTGGGGGAGGGCTGACCCAGTACTTC. Its translation: CASSSTGGGLTQYF. The V gene is TRBV9, the J gene TRBJ2-5; 7 nucleotides line up with TRBD2. The germline V gene encodes CDR1 SGDLS and CDR2 YYNGEE. J was trimmed by 7 bases and V by 4 bases; bases with no gene match: 10. This CDR3 region has 14 residues.

This chain joins TRBV4-2 and TRBJ2-2; tentative D call: TRBD2 (6 bases). This CDR3 has 15 amino acids. The germline CDR1 and CDR2 sequences are LGHNA and YNFKEQ. V gave up 2 bases and J gave up 6 bases, with 13 bases separating them. The CDR3 spells CASSQSGLTAGELFF. The CDR3 coding sequence is TGTGCCAGCAGCCAATCGGGACTCACCGCCGGGGAGCTGTTTTTT.

This chain's CDR3 is CATSRASTLDRRNTIYF. DNA of the CDR3: TGTGCCACCAGCAGAGCCTCTACCTTGGACAGGAGAAACACCATATATTTT. This chain uses TRBV15 with TRBJ1-3; 7 bases line up with TRBD1. From germline, CDR1 is LNHNV and CDR2 YYDKDF (reference sequence). This CDR3 contains 17 residues. With V trimmed by 1 base and J by 5 bases, 11 bases remained unmatched.

Only a few counts were recorded for this clone. The genes are TRBV7-2 and TRBJ1-3, with TRBD1 identical over 7 bases. Germline V CDR1 and CDR2: SGHTA, FQGNSA. After removal of 3 bases from V and 5 bases from J, the junction contained 13 bases not matched to a gene. This CDR3 spans 17 amino acids. The CDR3 DNA follows: TGTGCCAGCAGCTTTTCAGCGGCGGCAGGGGGTAGAAACACCATATATTTT. This encodes CASSFSAAAGGRNTIYF.

This clone was observed once. The rearrangement uses TRBV7-6 and TRBJ1-4, with D possibly TRBD1 on 6 matching bases. The CDR3 has 16 amino acids. Germline CDR1 is SGHVS and CDR2 is FNYEAQ. The ends were cut back, 5 bases at V and 2 bases at J, with 15 bases in the middle. The chain's CDR3 is CASSESYRETNEKLFF. The CDR3 DNA is TGTGCCAGCAGCGAATCATACAGGGAGACTAATGAAAAACTGTTTTTT.

The CDR3 is CASSPPGLSYTF. The DNA of the CDR3 is TGTGCCAGCAGCCCCCCGGGACTTAGCTACACCTTC. The chain joins TRBV9 to TRBJ1-2; perhaps TRBD1 as D (5 bases). Germline lookup yields CDR1 SGDLS and CDR2 YYNGEE. The CDR3 has 12 amino acids. Trimming removed 4 bases at V and 9 bases at J, with 13 bases between.

The rearrangement links TRBV7-3 to TRBJ2-1; TRBD2 matches 8 bases. Germline lookup yields CDR1 SGHTA and CDR2 FQGTGA. The CDR3 has 17 residues. V lost 5 bases, J lost 1 base, and 10 bases stayed unmatched. CDR3: CASSPHSGAESYNEQFF. CDR3 coding DNA: TGTGCCAGCAGCCCCCATAGCGGGGCCGAGTCCTACAATGAGCAGTTCTTC.

V is TRBV6-1 and J is TRBJ1-2, with a tentative D call TRBD1 (6 bases). Between the trimmed V and J ends, which lost 0 bases and 3 bases, there was a span of 14 bases. The CDR3 runs to 16 residues. The germline V gene has CDR1 MNHNS and CDR2 SASEGT. The CDR3 reads CASSEAGAGLYYGYTF. The DNA of the CDR3 is TGTGCCAGCAGTGAAGCGGGGGCAGGTTTATACTATGGCTACACCTTC.

The V call is TRBV6-1, the J call TRBJ1-5, with no clear D. Germline V gives CDR1 MNHNS, CDR2 SASEGT. The CDR3 runs to 13 residues. V lost 4 bases, J lost 5 bases, and 9 bases lay in between. DNA of the CDR3: TGTGCCAGCAGTGCGGGTGAGGATCAGCCCCAGCATTTT. Its translation: CASSAGEDQPQHF.

J is TRBJ2-3 and V is TRBV13, with D maybe TRBD2 (6 bases). Germline CDR1 reads PRHDT; CDR2 reads FYEKMQ (reference sequence). The CDR3 sequence is 14 residues long. V was trimmed by 2 bases and J by 2 bases, leaving 8 bases between them. CDR3 in DNA: TGTGCCAGCAGCTTAAGGACTAACACAGATACGCAGTATTTT. It translates to CASSLRTNTDTQYF.

The rearrangement joins TRBV11-2 to TRBJ2-4; D uncertain. Trimming cost V 1 base and J 6 bases, with 16 bases left between them. In germline, CDR1 is SGHAT, CDR2 FQNNGV. This CDR3 is built from 16 residues. The CDR3 reads CASSLGAPANPNIQYF. In nucleotides, the CDR3 is TGTGCCAGCAGCTTAGGGGCGCCGGCGAATCCAAACATTCAGTACTTC.